These 15 T cell receptor beta chains were sequenced from one sample in a study of blood T cells in healthy people across ages. Combining a sample-barcoded 5' primer with a J-beta primer mix, a second PCR ran for about 7 to 12 cycles. In TCRdb, the 5' RACE reads were re-called with MiXCR into one record per CDR3 protein. The sample has approximately 580,000 distinct CDR3 sequences, around 24% seen once. The sample was also reused in another study, on T cells of mothers and their children.

The source material was blood. Receptor source: a boy between 5 and 17 years old in good health.

The chain uses TRBV29-1 and TRBJ1-1; D remains unclear. The CDR3 consists of 12 residues. Germline V gene lookup returns CDR1 SQVTM and CDR2 ANQGSEA. V was pared by 1 base and J by 12 bases, with 15 bases between. CDR3 sequence (DNA): TGCAGCGTTGAAGGGGAACAGTATAAAACTTTCTTT. This gives the protein CSVEGEQYKTFF.

This chain connects TRBV6-2 or TRBV6-3 to TRBJ1-5; TRBD1 agrees at 9 bases. The CDR3 covers 22 residues. Germline V gene data show CDR1 as MNHEY and CDR2 as SVGEGT. J gave up 5 bases and V 8 bases, and 31 bases lay outside the gene matches. The CDR3 region is CASLSRDREMFFGWVRDQPQHF. CDR3 coding DNA: TGTGCCAGCCTATCACGGGACAGGGAGATGTTTTTCGGCTGGGTTCGGGATCAGCCCCAGCATTTT.

This clonotype was seen many times. The chain is built from TRBV5-6 and TRBJ1-4, with D perhaps TRBD1 (5 bases). Germline loops: CDR1 SGHDT, CDR2 YYEEEE. The length of the CDR3 is 16 residues. Between the trimmed V and J ends, which lost 1 base and 8 bases, there was a span of 18 bases. CDR3 bases: TGTGCCAGCAGCTTGAAGCGGATCCGGGGCCAAGAAAAACTGTTTTTT. This sequence encodes CASSLKRIRGQEKLFF.

Of note for this clonotype: With a much larger clone just one base away, this may be a read error. V is TRBV7-2 and J is TRBJ2-5; 8 nucleotides match TRBD2. Per the germline V gene, CDR1 is SGHTA and CDR2 is FQGNSA. This CDR3 comprises 14 residues. CDR3 sequence: CASSLGTRQETRYF. Written as DNA, the CDR3 is TGTGCCAGCAGCCTGGGGACTAGGCAAGAGACCCGGTACTTC.

V is TRBV12-3 or TRBV12-4 and J is TRBJ2-4; 8 nucleotides align to TRBD2. Losses at the gene ends were 5 bases for V and 7 bases for J; bases not matched to a gene: 7. The CDR3 extends over 14 amino acids. The chain's CDR3 is CASSQGLGLNIQYF. CDR3 sequence (DNA): TGTGCCAGCAGTCAGGGACTAGGGCTGAACATTCAGTACTTC.

This clonotype was recorded many times. V is TRBV15 and J is TRBJ2-3; TRBD1 agrees at 7 bases. V shed 4 bases and J 4 bases; nucleotides not matched to a gene: 14. The germline CDR1 and CDR2 sequences are LNHNV and YYDKDF (reference sequence). CDR3 length: 17 amino acids. The CDR3 protein is CATSTNRGGTPADTQYF. In DNA form, the CDR3 reads TGTGCCACCAGCACCAACAGGGGCGGAACCCCAGCAGATACGCAGTATTTT.

This rearrangement joins TRBV29-1 to TRBJ1-2, with D possibly matching TRBD1 (6 bases). V was clipped by 4 bases and J by 8 bases, with 11 bases between them. CDR1 and CDR2 (germline): SQVTM, ANQGSEA. This CDR3 is built from 11 residues. DNA of the CDR3: TGCAGCGTTGCTAGGGGGAACGGCTACACCTTC. This codes for CSVARGNGYTF.

This chain links TRBV15 with TRBJ2-5; 10 bases match TRBD2. Germline CDR1 and CDR2: LNHNV and YYDKDF (reference sequence). CDR3 length: 17 amino acids. V lost 0 bases, J lost 5 bases, and 9 bases stayed unmatched. CDR3 nucleotides: TGTGCCACCAGCAGAGATTATGGGACTAGCGTTCGGGAGACCCAGTACTTC. Residues: CATSRDYGTSVRETQYF.

This clonotype was observed a single time. The rearrangement links TRBV6-2 or TRBV6-3 to TRBJ2-7; TRBD2 aligns across 9 bases. The germline V gene has CDR1 MNHEY and CDR2 SVGEGT. This CDR3 is 14 amino acids long. The trim removed 8 bases at V and 0 bases at J, leaving 5 bases unmatched. Here the CDR3 reads CASRLAAISYEQYF. CDR3 DNA: TGTGCCAGCCGACTAGCGGCCATCTCCTACGAGCAGTACTTC.

This rearrangement joins TRBV24-1 to TRBJ2-7, with no clear D. Trimming took 8 bases from V and 0 from J, leaving 13 bases between them. The CDR3 covers 14 residues. CDR1 and CDR2 (germline): KGHDR, SFDVKD. The CDR3 protein is CATNGRLPSYEQYF. In DNA, the CDR3 is TGTGCCACCAACGGACGGCTCCCCTCCTACGAGCAGTACTTC.

The chain is built from TRBV28 and TRBJ1-2, with D perhaps TRBD1 (5 bases). The CDR3 runs 14 residues. Per germline, CDR1 MDHEN and CDR2 SYDVKM. The germline V and J ends were trimmed by 2 bases and 6 bases, with 13 bases remaining between them. The DNA for the CDR3 is TGTGCCAGCAGTTTAGGAGCAGGGCTGGATGGCTACACCTTC. It is translated as CASSLGAGLDGYTF.

The chain combines TRBV3-1 with TRBJ2-1; TRBD2 matches at 12 bases. Germline trimming cut 0 bases from V and 7 bases from J; bases unmatched to any gene: 4. The CDR3 runs 16 residues. Germline V CDR1 and CDR2: LGHDT, YNNKEL (reference sequence). CDR3 residues: CASSQDRLAGGNEQFF. CDR3 DNA: TGTGCCAGCAGCCAAGATAGGCTAGCGGGAGGGAATGAGCAGTTCTTC.

The chain joins TRBV5-1 to TRBJ1-1; TRBD1 is a possible D gene (6 bases). The CDR3 is 12 amino acids. Germline V gene sequence: CDR1 SGHRS, CDR2 YFSETQ. The V and J ends lost 4 bases and 7 bases respectively, with 11 bases between them. CDR3 amino acids: CASSPGQGEAFF. The CDR3 DNA is TGCGCCAGCAGCCCGGGACAAGGTGAAGCTTTCTTT.

This clonotype was observed a single time. This sequence joins TRBV21-1 and TRBJ2-7. TRBV21-1 represents a pseudogene. The CDR3 length is 10 residues. CDR3 sequence (DNA): TGTGCCAGCAGTGGATACCAGCAGTACTTC. Translation: CASSGYQQYF.

The chain combines TRBV7-2 with TRBJ2-7, with D unresolved. Germline CDR1 reads SGHTA; CDR2 reads FQGNSA. This CDR3 has 15 amino acids. The V end was cut by 1 base, the J end by 0 bases, with 10 bases between. CDR3 protein: CASSLVQPSSYEQYF. DNA of the CDR3: TGTGCCAGCAGCTTAGTCCAGCCAAGCTCCTACGAGCAGTACTTC.